This TCR beta chain was sequenced in a study of T cells after yellow fever vaccination. TCRdb re-derived calls from the 5' RACE reads in MiXCR, one entry per CDR3 protein. The table shows 160,000 or so distinct CDR3 sequences, with under 7.5% occurring only once. This clonotype was counted ten times or more. V lost 2 bases to trimming and J lost 6 bases, with 10 bases between them. CDR3 length: 14 residues. Looked up from germline, CDR1 is MNHEY and CDR2 is SVGEGT. This sequence joins TRBV6-2 or TRBV6-3 and TRBJ2-2; D remains unclear. This specimen was CD4+ T cells sorted from PBMCs, taken around 5 days after the first yellow fever vaccination. The receptor was derived from a man younger than 30 who received the YFV17D yellow fever vaccine. The CDR3 DNA sequence: TGTGCCAGCAGTTACGGTCCCTCCGCCGGGGAGCTGTTTTTT. Translating it yields CASSYGPSAGELFF.